The sequence of this TCR beta chain was determined in a study of cytomegalovirus exposure and HLA in healthy donors. The donors gave bone marrow, and they were healthy. A multiplex PCR was run with 60 Vbeta primers and 13 Jbeta primers. The assay was immunoSEQ multiplex PCR, and TCRdb's table has in-frame clones only and misses some. Altogether about 160,000 clones are present, about 77% being singletons, with the ten largest covering about 1.3%. The CDR3 is 14 residues long. Per the germline V gene, CDR1 is MNHNY and CDR2 is SVGAGI (reference sequence). V lost 6 bases to trimming and J lost 2 bases, with 13 bases between them.

The source of this sequence is a man aged 25 to 45 in good health and CMV-seronegative. The sequenced material came from PBMCs. The V call is TRBV6-6, the J call TRBJ1-2; no definite D call. The DNA for the CDR3 is TGTGCCAGCAGCTCAGCCGGGTCCAACTATGGCTACACCTTC. Its translation is CASSSAGSNYGYTF.